These 6 T cell receptor beta chains originate from one sample sequenced in a study of cytomegalovirus exposure and HLA in healthy donors (dated by TCRdb to between 2016 and 2019). Library prep was done by the immunoSEQ multiplex PCR assay. For the multiplex PCR, a mixture combining 60 forward primers for TCR Vbeta segments and 13 reverse primers for TCR Jbeta segments was used. TCRdb took this table from immuneACCESS and kept in-frame rearrangements with V and J called. Such tables lack part of the clones; where checked against another copy, unresolved V genes explain under half of the gap, and the rest is unexplained. In all, the sample holds 150,000 or so clones, and 70% to 80% of those were seen once. Of the sample, under 2.5% is held by the ten largest clones. Sequenced sample: PBMCs. The receptor set was obtained from a woman aged 60 to 75 in good health and CMV-seropositive.

This clone was recorded a few times. The chain joins TRBV4-2 to TRBJ1-4; D ambiguous. Germline CDR1 is LGHNA and CDR2 is YNFKEQ. V dropped 4 bases and J dropped 12 bases, with 12 bases sitting between them. CDR3 size: 12 residues. CDR3 bases: TGTGCCAGCAGCCCTCACGGGGAGGAACTGTTTTTT. As protein: CASSPHGEELFF.

This rearrangement joins TRBV30 to TRBJ2-3; D is possibly TRBD2 (6 bases). From germline, CDR1 is GTSNPN and CDR2 SVGIG (reference sequence). This CDR3 spans 13 amino acids. The V end lost 6 bases, the J end lost 2 bases, and 12 bases lay between the germline ends. Here the CDR3 DNA reads TGTGCCTGTGGTGGCGGGGCCACAGATACGCAGTATTTT. Protein sequence: CACGGGATDTQYF. The full variable domain, completed using reference TRBV30 and TRBJ2-3, is SQTIHQWPATLVQPVGSPLSLECTVEGTSNPNLYWYRQAAGRGLQLLFYSVGIGQISSEVPQNLSASRPQDRQFILSSKKLLLSDSGFYLCACGGGATDTQYFGPGTRLTVL.

The CDR3 bases are TGTGCCAGCTCCTCTAGCGGGAGTTCGACAGATACGCAGTATTTT. Protein product: CASSSSGSSTDTQYF. The rearrangement uses TRBV6-1 and TRBJ2-3; 10 nucleotides line up with TRBD2. Germline V CDR1 and CDR2: MNHNS, SASEGT. V lost 8 bases to trimming and J lost 3 bases; unmatched junction nucleotides: 8. This CDR3 spans 15 amino acids.

The chain recombines TRBV7-9 with TRBJ1-2; no clear D. Trimming removed 3 bases at V and 8 bases at J, with 16 bases between. There are 14 residues in the CDR3. The germline V gene has CDR1 SEHNR and CDR2 FQNEAQ (reference sequence). The CDR3 bases are TGTGCCAGCAGCTTGAAGAACTTGGTTTGGGGCTACACCTTC. Encoded protein: CASSLKNLVWGYTF.

The chain's CDR3 is CASSLEPRNIQYF. For the CDR3, the DNA is TGTGCCAGCAGCTTAGAACCGCGAAACATTCAGTACTTC. J is TRBJ2-4 and V is TRBV11-2; no definite D call. Trimming removed 0 bases at V and 6 bases at J, with 6 bases between. Germline assignment: CDR1 SGHAT and CDR2 FQNNGV. This CDR3 contains 13 residues.

The chain combines TRBV19 with TRBJ2-1, with 8 bases fitting TRBD2. The germline V gene has CDR1 LNHDA and CDR2 SQIVND (reference sequence). The length of the CDR3 is 15 residues. Trimming removed 5 bases from V and 2 bases from J; junction bases left unmatched: 5. The CDR3 here is CASSRLGLAYNEQFF. The CDR3 DNA reads as TGTGCCAGTAGTCGTTTGGGACTAGCCTACAATGAGCAGTTCTTC.